Here is one T cell receptor (beta chain) with its context. The antigen is unknown. The data derive from a study of shared clonotypes between healthy human individuals. Overall study context: Ranging from 18 to 49 in age, donors were two women and three men. Each donor's CD8 memory used one plate, CD8 naive two, each CD4 subset three.

Study-level results: Lower generation probabilities were found for non-shared clonotypes than for those shared by all four donors. Expectations were that clonotype sharing among donors would be affected by sequencing depth.

Germline CDR1 reads LNHDA; CDR2 reads SQIVND (reference sequence). Trimming stripped 5 bases from V and 4 bases from J, with 14 bases between. CDR3 size: 14 residues. Clones were sequenced by immunoSEQ multiplex PCR, and TCRdb holds only the in-frame ones, with some missing. The sample has just over 95,000 clones; roughly two thirds are singletons. Sequenced: memory CD8+ T cells sorted from blood. Subset indicated: CD45RO+ cells pooled with CCR7-negative TemRA cells. The TCR originated in a young man in good health. The chain employs TRBV19 and TRBJ1-1; D is ambiguous. CDR3 nucleotide sequence: TGTGCCAGTAGTTTTACAGTCGATGGCACTGAAGCTTTCTTT. Its protein product is CASSFTVDGTEAFF.